One TCR beta chain is described in this entry. Its antigen is as yet unknown. This sample is drawn from a study of T cell responses to AZD1222 COVID-19 vaccine. Across the study: Combined were second doses at about 4 or about 12 weeks.

Whole-study findings and limits: As reported, nearly half of all spike-specific TCRs target variant regions that are unmutated. Only a handful of individuals given AZD1222 were seropositive at baseline.

Data came from immunoSEQ multiplex PCR; TCRdb stores just in-frame clones and leaves some out. The table records 100,000 to 150,000 clones, 89% of them present only once. The material sequenced was peripheral blood, taken on day 0 of AZD1222 vaccination. The TCR sequence derives from an adult in good health.

The CDR3 region has the DNA TGTGCCAGCAACACTGTGGCCGGGTTCGGCTACACCTTC. It encodes CASNTVAGFGYTF. This sequence joins TRBV12-3 or TRBV12-4 and TRBJ1-2; D is undetermined. V dropped 7 bases and J dropped 8 bases, with 17 bases sitting between them. The CDR3 totals 13 residues.